The 5 T cell receptor beta chains reported below all come from one sample, sequenced in a study of CD8+CD57+ T cells in acquired aplastic anemia. TCR beta VDJ and CDR3 profiling used genomic DNA as template. MiXCR, applied by TCRdb to the reads, yields one record per CDR3 protein. Among approximately 190,000 distinct CDR3 sequences listed, 55% to 70% were seen once. Specimen: sorted CD4+, CD8+, or CD8+CD57+ T cells (not recorded which) from PBMCs. All receptors come from a human donor with severe aplastic anemia or a healthy control (not recorded which).

The gene calls are TRBV14 and TRBJ1-2; D not certain. The CDR3 is 15 residues long. Trimming removed 0 bases from V and 3 bases from J, with 11 bases in between. Germline V gene sequence: CDR1 SGHDN, CDR2 FVKESK. The CDR3 nucleotides read TGTGCCAGCAGCCAAGACATAGGCAGGCACTATGGCTACACCTTC. Translation: CASSQDIGRHYGYTF.

The V call is TRBV10-1, the J call TRBJ1-5, with TRBD1 matching over 8 bases. V shed 9 bases, J shed 4 bases, and the junction held 14 bases outside the gene matches. The CDR3 is 16 residues long. CDR1 WNHNN and CDR2 SYGVQD come from the germline V gene (reference sequence). The chain's CDR3 is CARILDRDYENQPQHF. The CDR3 bases are TGCGCCAGGATACTGGACAGGGACTACGAGAATCAGCCCCAGCATTTT.

The CDR3 DNA reads TGTGCCTCCGGGGCCGGACAGGGAGGAGCAGATACGCAGTATAACTATGGCTACACCTTC. This gives the protein CASGAGQGGADTQYNYGYTF. This chain uses TRBV9 with TRBJ1-2, with TRBD1 identical over 8 bases. Germline V lookup: CDR1 SGDLS, CDR2 YYNGEE. The CDR3 spans 20 residues. J was trimmed by 1 base and V by 10 bases; bases with no gene match: 27. Variable domain in full (rest from reference TRBV9 and TRBJ1-2): DSGVTQTPKHLITATGQRVTLRCSPRSGDLSVYWYQQSLDQGLQFLIQYYNGEERAKGNILERFSAQQFPDLHSELNLSSLELGDSALYFCASGAGQGGADTQYNYGYTFGSGTRLTVV.

The gene calls are TRBV7-9 and TRBJ1-5, with unresolved D. Germline CDR1 and CDR2: SEHNR and FQNEAQ (reference sequence). V dropped 2 bases and J dropped 4 bases, with 9 bases sitting between them. The CDR3 spans 14 residues. This chain's CDR3 is CASSLLAANQPQHF. In DNA form, the CDR3 reads TGTGCCAGCAGCTTACTCGCGGCGAATCAGCCCCAGCATTTT.

Comments on this clonotype: The junction departs from germline at one end; a sequencing error may be responsible. The rearrangement uses TRBV20-1 and TRBJ2-1; 11 bases are shared with TRBD2. CDR1 is DFQATT and CDR2 is SNEGSKA in the germline V gene (reference sequence). CDR3 size: 15 residues. CDR3 sequence reads: CSTRVLAGEGDERFF. In nucleotides, the CDR3 is TGCAGTACCAGAGTACTAGCGGGGGAGGGCGATGAGCGGTTCTTC.